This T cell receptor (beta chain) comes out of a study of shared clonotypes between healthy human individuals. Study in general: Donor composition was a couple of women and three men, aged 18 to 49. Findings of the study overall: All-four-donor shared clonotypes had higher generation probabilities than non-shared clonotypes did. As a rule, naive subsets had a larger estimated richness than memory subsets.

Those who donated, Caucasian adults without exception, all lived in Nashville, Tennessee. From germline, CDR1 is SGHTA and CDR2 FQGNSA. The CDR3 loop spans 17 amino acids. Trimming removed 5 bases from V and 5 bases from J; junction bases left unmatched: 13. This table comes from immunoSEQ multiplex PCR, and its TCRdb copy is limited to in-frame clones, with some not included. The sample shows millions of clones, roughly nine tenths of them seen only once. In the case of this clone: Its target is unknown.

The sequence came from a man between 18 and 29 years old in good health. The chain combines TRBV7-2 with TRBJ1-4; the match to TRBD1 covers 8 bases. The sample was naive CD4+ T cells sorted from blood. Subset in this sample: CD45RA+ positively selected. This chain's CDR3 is CASSPGGTGAQNEKLFF. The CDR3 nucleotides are TGTGCCAGCAGCCCCGGAGGGACAGGCGCCCAAAATGAAAAACTGTTTTTT.